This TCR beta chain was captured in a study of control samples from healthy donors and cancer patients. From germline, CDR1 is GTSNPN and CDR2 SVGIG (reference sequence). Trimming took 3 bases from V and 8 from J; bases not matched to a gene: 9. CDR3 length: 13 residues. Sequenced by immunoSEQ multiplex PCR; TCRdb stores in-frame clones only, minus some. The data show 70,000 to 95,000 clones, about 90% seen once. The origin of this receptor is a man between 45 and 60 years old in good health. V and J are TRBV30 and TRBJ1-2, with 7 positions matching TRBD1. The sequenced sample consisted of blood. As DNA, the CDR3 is TGTGCCTGGAGCTACACAGGGGATCAAGGCTACACCTTC. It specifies CAWSYTGDQGYTF.